The T cell receptor (beta chain) under discussion was sequenced for a study of T cell clonotyping in hematopoietic cell transplantation. Background on the study: Cytoreduction preceded collection of pretransplant recipient samples. Findings and caveats of the study: Higher Inverse Simpson Index values in graft donor and pretransplant recipient predicted broader posttransplant TCR diversity. Cells were unsorted, so CD4 and CD8 contributions were not separated.

Worth noting for this clone: What it recognizes is unknown.

Some clones are missing from TCRdb's copy, which holds only in-frame ones; the method was immunoSEQ multiplex PCR. The sample lists approximately 20,000 clones; 86% were seen once. This CDR3 spans 16 amino acids. The germline V gene has CDR1 SGHTA and CDR2 FQGNSA. V lost 10 bases and J lost 1, with 20 bases in between. As to time point: recipient sample about 28 days before transplant, after cytoreduction. Samples: about 28 days before transplant, then days 30, 100 and 180 after. J is TRBJ1-5 and V is TRBV7-2; D is ambiguous. This TCR was recovered from a man aged 45-65 years with acute myeloid leukemia. Some clones in this sample may be carry-over from other donors' samples. The material sequenced was peripheral blood mononuclear cells, taken before stem cell transplant. As DNA, the CDR3 is TGTGCCATTCCCCCCTCCCGAGAAAAGAGCAATCAGCCCCAGCATTTT. It is translated as CAIPPSREKSNQPQHF.